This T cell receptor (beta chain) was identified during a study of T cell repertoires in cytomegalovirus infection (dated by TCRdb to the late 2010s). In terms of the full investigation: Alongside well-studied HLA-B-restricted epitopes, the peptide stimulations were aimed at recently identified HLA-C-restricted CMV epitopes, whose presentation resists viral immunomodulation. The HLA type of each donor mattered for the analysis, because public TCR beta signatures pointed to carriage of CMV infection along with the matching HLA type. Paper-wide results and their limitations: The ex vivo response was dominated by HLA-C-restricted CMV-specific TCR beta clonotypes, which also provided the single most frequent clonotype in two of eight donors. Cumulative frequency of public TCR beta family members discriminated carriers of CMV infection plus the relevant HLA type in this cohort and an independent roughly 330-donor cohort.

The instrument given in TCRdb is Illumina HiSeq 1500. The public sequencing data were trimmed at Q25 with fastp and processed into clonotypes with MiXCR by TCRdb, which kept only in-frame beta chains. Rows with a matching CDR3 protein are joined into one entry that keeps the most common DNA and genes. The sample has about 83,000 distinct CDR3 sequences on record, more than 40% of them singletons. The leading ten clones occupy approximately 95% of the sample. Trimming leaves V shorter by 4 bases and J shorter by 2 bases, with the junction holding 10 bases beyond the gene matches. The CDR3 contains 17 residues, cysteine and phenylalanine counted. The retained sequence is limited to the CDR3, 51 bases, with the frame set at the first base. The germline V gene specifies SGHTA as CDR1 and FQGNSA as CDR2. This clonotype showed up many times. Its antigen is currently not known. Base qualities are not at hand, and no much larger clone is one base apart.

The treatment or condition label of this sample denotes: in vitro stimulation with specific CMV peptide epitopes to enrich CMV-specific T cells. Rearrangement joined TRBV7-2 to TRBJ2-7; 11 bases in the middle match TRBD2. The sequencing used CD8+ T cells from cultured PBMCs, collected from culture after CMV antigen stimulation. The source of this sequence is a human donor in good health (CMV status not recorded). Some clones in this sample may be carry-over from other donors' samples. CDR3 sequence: CASSSRVAGGLTYEQYF. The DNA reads TGTGCCAGCAGCTCCAGGGTAGCGGGAGGGCTCACCTACGAGCAGTACTTC. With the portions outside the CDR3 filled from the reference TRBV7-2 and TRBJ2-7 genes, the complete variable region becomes GAGVSQSPSNKVTEKGKDVELRCDPISGHTALYWYRQSLGQGLEFLIYFQGNSAPDKSGLPSDRFSAERTGGSVSTLTIQRTQQEDSAVYLCASSSRVAGGLTYEQYFGPGTRLTVT.